This TCR beta chain derives from a study of technical replicates of blood from a few donors. This table comes from immunoSEQ multiplex PCR, and its TCRdb copy is limited to in-frame clones, with some not included. The sample holds about 85,000 clones; about 95% are singletons and the top ten take roughly 0.25%. This CDR3 spans 14 amino acids. Trimming left V 0 bases short and J 8 bases short, with 14 bases between. From germline, CDR1 is SGHRS and CDR2 YFSETQ. Sequenced input: T cells isolated from PBMCs. The gene calls are TRBV5-1 and TRBJ1-2, with a tentative D call TRBD1 (5 bases). The TCR was taken from a human donor in good health. DNA for the CDR3: TGCGCCAGCAGCTTGGAGTGGGGACTGGGGGGCTACACCTTC. Its translation: CASSLEWGLGGYTF.